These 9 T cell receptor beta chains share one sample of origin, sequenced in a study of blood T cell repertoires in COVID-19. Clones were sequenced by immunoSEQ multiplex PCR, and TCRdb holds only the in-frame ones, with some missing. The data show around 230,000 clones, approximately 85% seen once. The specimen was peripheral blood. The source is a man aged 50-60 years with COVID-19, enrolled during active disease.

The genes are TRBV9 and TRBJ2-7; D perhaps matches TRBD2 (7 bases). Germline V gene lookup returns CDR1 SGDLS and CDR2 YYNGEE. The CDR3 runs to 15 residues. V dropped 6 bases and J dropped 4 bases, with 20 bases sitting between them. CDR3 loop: CASTRMGGASYEQYF. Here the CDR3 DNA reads TGTGCCAGCACCCGAATGGGGGGGGCATCGTACGAGCAGTACTTC.

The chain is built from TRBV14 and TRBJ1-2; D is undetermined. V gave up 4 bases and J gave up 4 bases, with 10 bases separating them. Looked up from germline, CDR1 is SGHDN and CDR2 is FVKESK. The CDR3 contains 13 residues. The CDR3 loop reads CASSRGVLYGYTF. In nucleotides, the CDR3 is TGTGCCAGCAGCCGGGGAGTTCTCTATGGCTACACCTTC.

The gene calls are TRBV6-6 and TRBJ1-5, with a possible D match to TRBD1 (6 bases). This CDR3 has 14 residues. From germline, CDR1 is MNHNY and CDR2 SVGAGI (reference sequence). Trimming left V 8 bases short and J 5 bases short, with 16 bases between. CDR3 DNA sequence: TGTGCCAGCCGCCGTGCAGGGGTGGATCAGCCCCAGCATTTT. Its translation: CASRRAGVDQPQHF.

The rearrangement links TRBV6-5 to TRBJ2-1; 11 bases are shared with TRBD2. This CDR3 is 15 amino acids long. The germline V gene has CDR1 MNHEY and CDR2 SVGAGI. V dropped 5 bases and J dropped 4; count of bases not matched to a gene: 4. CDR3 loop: CASSLSGGAYNEQFF. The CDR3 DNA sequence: TGTGCCAGCAGTCTTAGCGGGGGGGCATACAATGAGCAGTTCTTC.

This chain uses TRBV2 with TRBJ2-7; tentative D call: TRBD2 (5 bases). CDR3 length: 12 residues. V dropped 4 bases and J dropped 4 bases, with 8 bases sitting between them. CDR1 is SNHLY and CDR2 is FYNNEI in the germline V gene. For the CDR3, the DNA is TGTGCCAGCAGTGTAGGAGGTTACGAGCAGTACTTC. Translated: CASSVGGYEQYF.

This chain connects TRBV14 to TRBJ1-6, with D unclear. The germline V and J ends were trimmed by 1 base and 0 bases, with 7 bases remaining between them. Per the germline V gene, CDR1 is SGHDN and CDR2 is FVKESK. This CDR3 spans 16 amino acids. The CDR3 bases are TGTGCCAGCAGCCAAGTGACAAACTCCTATAATTCACCCCTCCACTTT. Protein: CASSQVTNSYNSPLHF. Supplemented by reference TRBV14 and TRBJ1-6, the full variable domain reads EAGVTQFPSHSVIEKGQTVTLRCDPISGHDNLYWYRRVMGKEIKFLLHFVKESKQDESGMPNNRFLAERTGGTYSTLKVQPAELEDSGVYFCASSQVTNSYNSPLHFGNGTRLTVT.

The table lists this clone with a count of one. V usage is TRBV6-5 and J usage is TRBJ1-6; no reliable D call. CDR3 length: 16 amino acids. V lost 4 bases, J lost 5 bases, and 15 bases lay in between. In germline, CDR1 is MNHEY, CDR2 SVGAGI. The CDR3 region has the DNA TGTGCCAGCAGTTCACCTCTGGGCGTAAATAATTCACCCCTCCACTTT. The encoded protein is CASSSPLGVNNSPLHF.

CDR3 in amino acids: CASSQISTGVSRGYTF. The CDR3 DNA reads as TGCGCCAGCAGCCAAATATCTACAGGGGTCAGTCGTGGCTACACCTTC. V usage is TRBV4-1 and J usage is TRBJ1-2; 7 bases fit TRBD1. The CDR3 contains 16 residues. The V gene's germline CDR1 is MGHRA and CDR2 YSYEKL. V lost 2 bases and J lost 7; bases outside the gene matches: 13.

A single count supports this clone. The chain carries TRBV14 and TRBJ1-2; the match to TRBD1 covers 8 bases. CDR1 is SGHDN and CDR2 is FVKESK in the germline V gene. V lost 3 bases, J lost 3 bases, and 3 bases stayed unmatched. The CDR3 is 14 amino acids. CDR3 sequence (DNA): TGTGCCAGCAGCCAGTTGACAGGGGACTATGGCTACACCTTC. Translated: CASSQLTGDYGYTF.